This is a list of T cell receptor beta chains from one sample in a study of cytomegalovirus exposure and HLA in healthy donors. This table comes from immunoSEQ multiplex PCR, and its TCRdb copy is limited to in-frame clones, with some not included. The sample gives about 94,000 clones, more than 65% of which show up once; 9% to 12% is in the top ten. The source material was PBMCs. The receptor source for this set is a human donor in good health. CDR3s include the opening cysteine and the closing phenylalanine or tryptophan. The order of the fields is D gene, V gene, clone size, J gene, CDR3 protein, CDR3 DNA. D genes are given only for firm matches. Some rows have no size entry. The others give once, few or many, or a class for an expanded clone.

>TRBD2|TRBV6-6|once|TRBJ2-5
CASSRGLAGAVGEQYF
TGTGCCAGCAGTCGTGGACTAGCGGGCGCGGTGGGGGAGCAGTACTTC
>.|TRBV10-3|.|TRBJ2-6
CAITDPSGISSGANVLTF
TGTGCCATCACCGACCCGTCGGGGATAAGCTCTGGGGCCAACGTCCTGACTTTC
>TRBD1|TRBV7-3|.|TRBJ2-2
CASSATGGGTGELFF
TGTGCCAGCAGCGCCACAGGGGGAGGAACCGGGGAGCTGTTTTTT
>TRBD1|TRBV7-2|.|TRBJ2-6
CASSLAIGQGAVGANVLTF
TGTGCCAGCAGCTTAGCGATCGGACAGGGAGCAGTTGGGGCCAACGTCCTGACTTTC
>.|TRBV25-1|once|TRBJ2-7
CASSEDRVPSYEQYF
TGTGCCAGCAGTGAAGACCGGGTCCCCTCCTACGAGCAGTACTTC
>.|TRBV19|.|TRBJ1-5
CASSIIANQPQHF
TGTGCCAGTAGTATAATCGCGAATCAGCCCCAGCATTTT
>.|TRBV18|.|TRBJ2-1
CASSSSGVRSYNEQFF
TGTGCCAGCTCATCGTCCGGAGTAAGGTCCTACAATGAGCAGTTCTTC
>.|TRBV7-9|.|TRBJ2-2
CASSSTLQGSGVRTGELFF
TGTGCCAGCAGCTCCACGCTACAGGGTTCAGGAGTGAGGACCGGGGAGCTGTTTTTT
>.|TRBV5-6|.|TRBJ1-1
CASTPLGFMNTEAFF
TGTGCCAGCACCCCCCTCGGTTTCATGAACACTGAAGCTTTCTTT
>TRBD2|TRBV6-4|.|TRBJ2-3
CASSDSGGADTQYF
TGTGCCAGCAGTGACAGCGGGGGGGCAGATACGCAGTATTTT
>.|TRBV27|.|TRBJ1-6
CASSSARSRRDSPLHF
TGTGCCAGCAGTTCAGCCAGGAGTAGGAGGGATTCACCCCTCCACTTT
>.|TRBV7-2|few|TRBJ2-1
CASSSPGQSYNEQFF
TGTGCCAGCAGCTCGCCCGGACAGTCTTACAATGAGCAGTTCTTC
>.|TRBV19|.|TRBJ2-7
CASSIDSPYEQYF
TGTGCCAGTAGTATTGACAGCCCCTACGAGCAGTACTTC
>.|TRBV2|.|TRBJ2-5
CASSVSGGQETQYF
TGTGCCAGCAGTGTCTCAGGGGGGCAAGAGACCCAGTACTTC
>.|TRBV9|once|TRBJ2-3
CASSPTVKTSSSTDTQYF
TGTGCCAGCAGCCCAACAGTAAAGACTAGTAGTTCAACAGATACGCAGTATTTT
>TRBD2|TRBV14|once|TRBJ2-1
CASSPRTGWLAGGGEQFF
TGTGCCAGCAGCCCTCGGACAGGGTGGCTAGCGGGAGGTGGCGAGCAGTTCTTC
>TRBD2|TRBV2|.|TRBJ2-1
CARNSGGLSYNEQFF
TGTGCCAGGAATAGCGGGGGGCTATCCTACAATGAGCAGTTCTTC
>TRBD2|TRBV18|.|TRBJ2-7
CASSHASGGDEQYF
TGTGCCAGCTCACACGCTAGCGGGGGGGACGAGCAGTACTTC
>.|TRBV27|.|TRBJ1-2
CASSLDAGFGYTF
TGTGCCAGCAGTTTAGATGCGGGGTTCGGCTACACCTTC
>TRBD1|TRBV30|.|TRBJ2-7
CAWILSDRAHYEQYF
TGTGCCTGGATCTTATCCGACAGGGCCCACTACGAGCAGTACTTC
>.|TRBV6-1|few|TRBJ1-3
CASSERYRTTSGNTIYF
TGTGCCAGCAGTGAAAGGTACAGAACGACCTCTGGAAACACCATATATTTT
>.|TRBV19|.|TRBJ2-1
CAVARSGPGDEQFF
TGTGCCGTCGCCAGGAGCGGGCCGGGCGATGAGCAGTTCTTC
>.|TRBV15|.|TRBJ1-1
CATSRDLMGEASF
TGTGCCACCAGCAGAGATCTGATGGGAGAAGCTTCCTTT
>TRBD2|TRBV6-6|once|TRBJ2-7
CASRASGRAVEQYF
TGTGCCAGCAGAGCTAGCGGGAGGGCCGTCGAGCAGTACTTC
>.|TRBV4-2|.|TRBJ2-5
CASSQDGVAVETQYF
TGTGCCAGCAGCCAAGACGGGGTAGCGGTGGAGACCCAGTACTTC
>.|TRBV19|.|TRBJ1-5
CASSIPLRTGNQPQHF
TGTGCCAGTAGTATTCCCCTACGGACAGGCAATCAGCCCCAGCATTTT
>TRBD2|TRBV19|once|TRBJ2-3
CASSIERAGGPTDTQYF
TGTGCCAGTAGTATAGAACGAGCGGGAGGACCCACAGATACGCAGTATTTT
>TRBD2|TRBV5-1|.|TRBJ2-1
CASSPGGVGAYNEQFF
TGCGCCAGCAGCCCGGGGGGGGTAGGGGCCTACAATGAGCAGTTCTTC
>.|TRBV4-2|.|TRBJ2-7
CASSQKAFGSYEQYF
TGTGCCAGCAGCCAGAAAGCCTTTGGCTCCTACGAGCAGTACTTC